This T cell receptor (beta chain) came from a study of regulatory T cells in long-lasting Graves disease. Library construction for TCR beta used iRepertoire HTBI primers and Arm-PCR of CDR3 regions. MiXCR, run by TCRdb on the multiplex PCR reads, gives a single entry per CDR3 protein. The repertoire holds 580,000 or so distinct CDR3 sequences, with roughly a sixth as singletons. The CDR3 has 13 amino acids. V gave up 7 bases and J gave up 4 bases; unmatched junction bases: 4. CDR1 and CDR2 (germline): SGDLS, YYNGEE. Described time point: newly diagnosed GD, antithyroid drugs for less than 3 months. Preparation of the TCR library used RNA extracted from PBMCs. American Thyroid Association guidelines defined how Graves' disease was diagnosed. A peripheral blood sample, roughly 8.8 milliliters in volume, was drawn into EDTA tubes. These data also featured in a second study, about T cells in Graves' hyperthyroidism and ophthalmopathy. As that study records: The TCR CDR3 first-round RT-PCR relied on the HTBI primer set. It was a median about seven months before onset that the model predicted ophthalmopathy.

The source material was peripheral blood mononuclear cells (PBMCs), sampled at new diagnosis, from a patient treated with antithyroid drugs. This chain joins TRBV9 and TRBJ2-3; 9 bases are shared with TRBD1. The TCR comes from a man aged 18 to 30 with Graves disease. The CDR3 DNA is TGTGCCAGCGGGACAGGGTTCCCAGATACGCAGTATTTT. Protein: CASGTGFPDTQYF.